Listed below are T cell receptor beta chains from one sample, sequenced in a study of CD8+ T cells in alopecia areata. The assay was immunoSEQ multiplex PCR, and TCRdb's table has in-frame clones only and misses some. Altogether approximately 180,000 clones are present, around 71% being singletons, with the ten largest covering about an eighth. Source: CD8+ T cells sorted from blood, taken at week 0. Every receptor here comes from a human donor with alopecia areata. Both conserved end residues are part of each CDR3. Each record gives: J gene, D gene, clone size, V gene, CDR3 DNA, CDR3 protein. A D gene is named only where the DNA matches it firmly. A clone size is listed for some rows: how often the clone was seen (once, few, many), or a class if it is expanded.

J: TRBJ1-5; D: .; size: .; V: TRBV30; DNA: TGTGCCTGGAACCAAGGAATCAGCAATCAGCCCCAGCATTTT; CDR3: CAWNQGISNQPQHF
J: TRBJ2-7; D: .; size: few; V: TRBV29-1; DNA: TGCAGCGTTGGGTTCAGGGACGAGCAGTACTTC; CDR3: CSVGFRDEQYF
J: TRBJ2-1; D: .; size: .; V: TRBV25-1; DNA: TGTGCCAGCAGTGCGGCCCGGCGGCAGTTCTTC; CDR3: CASSAARRQFF
J: TRBJ2-7; D: .; size: .; V: TRBV13; DNA: TGTGCCAGCAGCATTCGGATAGGGGTCGACGAGCAGTACTTC; CDR3: CASSIRIGVDEQYF
J: TRBJ2-4; D: .; size: few; V: TRBV13; DNA: TGTGCCAGCAGCTTCTTTTCAGTCGAAAACATTCAGTACTTC; CDR3: CASSFFSVENIQYF
J: TRBJ1-2; D: TRBD1; size: .; V: TRBV4-2; DNA: TGTGCCAGCAGCCAAGGTTTGGACAGGGGGCGGCTATACACCTTC; CDR3: CASSQGLDRGRLYTF
J: TRBJ2-7; D: .; size: .; V: TRBV4-1; DNA: TGTGCCAGCAGCCAAGTGGACGGGACCTACGAGCAGTACTTC; CDR3: CASSQVDGTYEQYF
J: TRBJ1-5; D: .; size: .; V: TRBV4-2; DNA: TGTGCCAGCAGCCAAGACTTGGCTCAGCCCCAGCATTTT; CDR3: CASSQDLAQPQHF
J: TRBJ1-2; D: TRBD1; size: .; V: TRBV29-1; DNA: TGCAGCGTCTTAAACAGGGGTCAAGATGGCTACACCTTC; CDR3: CSVLNRGQDGYTF
J: TRBJ2-3; D: TRBD1; size: .; V: TRBV6-1; DNA: TGTGCCAGCAGTCTGAGACAGGGTACAGATACGCAGTATTTT; CDR3: CASSLRQGTDTQYF
J: TRBJ1-2; D: .; size: .; V: TRBV6-5; DNA: TGTGCCAGCAGTTACCGGTGGGACTATGGCTACACCTTC; CDR3: CASSYRWDYGYTF
J: TRBJ2-6; D: .; size: .; V: TRBV9; DNA: TGTGCCAGCAGCGTAAAGGGTGCTGGGGCCAACGTCCTGACTTTC; CDR3: CASSVKGAGANVLTF
J: TRBJ2-2; D: .; size: few; V: TRBV29-1; DNA: TGCAGCGCGCGGGACGGGAACACCGGGGAGCTGTTTTTT; CDR3: CSARDGNTGELFF
J: TRBJ2-2; D: .; size: .; V: TRBV6-5; DNA: TGTGCCAGCAGACTCTTCGGCGGGGAGCTGTTTTTT; CDR3: CASRLFGGELFF
J: TRBJ1-2; D: .; size: .; V: TRBV7-9; DNA: TGTGCCAGCGCGGACATGATAGGCTACACCTTC; CDR3: CASADMIGYTF
J: TRBJ2-1; D: TRBD1; size: .; V: TRBV5-1; DNA: TGCGCCAGCAGCTGGGTCCAGGGGGCGAATTTCAATGAGCAGTTCTTC; CDR3: CASSWVQGANFNEQFF
J: TRBJ1-2; D: .; size: few; V: TRBV29-1; DNA: TGCAGCGTTGAAGATCATCAGGACTATGGCTACACCTTC; CDR3: CSVEDHQDYGYTF
J: TRBJ1-2; D: .; size: .; V: TRBV2; DNA: TGTGCCAGCAGTGTTGCCTATGGCTACACCTTC; CDR3: CASSVAYGYTF
J: TRBJ1-4; D: .; size: .; V: TRBV9; DNA: TGTGCCAGCAGCCCCAGCCAGGGAAAAAAACTGTTTTTT; CDR3: CASSPSQGKKLFF
J: TRBJ1-2; D: TRBD1; size: .; V: TRBV9; DNA: TGTGCCACTTCTGGCCCTGGGACAGGTGCCGGCGGAGGCTACACCTTC; CDR3: CATSGPGTGAGGGYTF
J: TRBJ2-3; D: TRBD2; size: few; V: TRBV13; DNA: TGTGCCAGCAGCTCGGGACTAGCGGGGGGGCCGAGCCCAGATACGCAGTATTTT; CDR3: CASSSGLAGGPSPDTQYF
J: TRBJ2-1; D: .; size: .; V: TRBV7-9; DNA: TGTGCCAGCAGCTTAGATCCGAAAACTCAGTTCTTC; CDR3: CASSLDPKTQFF
J: TRBJ1-2; D: .; size: .; V: TRBV13; DNA: TGTGCCAGCAGCCCCGGTCGGGATTTATATGGCTACACCTTC; CDR3: CASSPGRDLYGYTF
J: TRBJ2-2; D: .; size: .; V: TRBV30; DNA: TGTGCCTGGAGTACACAGGGTCGGGAGCTGTTTTTT; CDR3: CAWSTQGRELFF
J: TRBJ1-6; D: TRBD1; size: .; V: TRBV27; DNA: TGTGCCAGCAGAATTTCCGGGACAGGGATAACACCCCTCCACTTT; CDR3: CASRISGTGITPLHF
J: TRBJ2-2; D: .; size: .; V: TRBV5-1; DNA: TGCGCCAGCAGCTTAACAGGAGCCGGGGAGCTGTTTTTT; CDR3: CASSLTGAGELFF
J: TRBJ2-2; D: .; size: .; V: TRBV25-1; DNA: TGTGCCAGCAGTTCCGCAGGGTACGCCGGGGAGCTGTTTTTT; CDR3: CASSSAGYAGELFF
J: TRBJ2-1; D: .; size: .; V: TRBV29-1; DNA: TGCAGCGTTACCCTGGACGGAGGCTCCGATGGGGCAGGAGATGAGCAGTTCTTC; CDR3: CSVTLDGGSDGAGDEQFF
J: TRBJ2-3; D: TRBD2; size: .; V: TRBV5-1; DNA: TGCGCCAGCAGCTTGATTTTAGCGGGGGGGCCCCGGACAGATACGCAGTATTTT; CDR3: CASSLILAGGPRTDTQYF
J: TRBJ1-4; D: .; size: .; V: TRBV5-1; DNA: TGCGCCAGCAGCAGCGGGGGGAACAATGAAAAACTGTTTTTT; CDR3: CASSSGGNNEKLFF
J: TRBJ2-7; D: .; size: .; V: TRBV14; DNA: TGTGCCAGCAGCCAAGAGTCGCGGGGTGCCCCCTACGAGCAGTACTTC; CDR3: CASSQESRGAPYEQYF
J: TRBJ1-1; D: .; size: .; V: TRBV19; DNA: TGTGCCAGTAGTATCGTCGGGGGGCGTACTGAAGCTTTCTTT; CDR3: CASSIVGGRTEAFF
J: TRBJ2-1; D: TRBD2; size: .; V: TRBV9; DNA: TGTGCCAGCAGCGTAGGCCAGCGGGGGGACAATGAGCAGTTCTTC; CDR3: CASSVGQRGDNEQFF
J: TRBJ2-1; D: .; size: .; V: TRBV6-5; DNA: TGTGCCAGCAGTTACCGGGGGATGAATGAGCAGTTCTTC; CDR3: CASSYRGMNEQFF
J: TRBJ2-5; D: .; size: .; V: TRBV2; DNA: TGTGCCAGCAGTGAATATGGGACACAGGAGACCCAGTACTTC; CDR3: CASSEYGTQETQYF
J: TRBJ2-7; D: TRBD2; size: .; V: TRBV5-1; DNA: TGCGCCAGCAGAGGACTAGCGGGGGCCGCACAGTACGAGCAGTACTTC; CDR3: CASRGLAGAAQYEQYF
J: TRBJ1-1; D: .; size: few; V: TRBV29-1; DNA: TGCAGCGTTAACACTGAAGCTTTCTTT; CDR3: CSVNTEAFF
J: TRBJ2-1; D: .; size: .; V: TRBV2; DNA: TGTGCCAACGTGGTGGATGAGCAGTTCTTC; CDR3: CANVVDEQFF
J: TRBJ2-1; D: TRBD1; size: .; V: TRBV13; DNA: TGTGCCAGCACCGGGACAGGGCGGTATGAGCAGTTCTTC; CDR3: CASTGTGRYEQFF
J: TRBJ2-1; D: .; size: few; V: TRBV7-8; DNA: TGTGCCAGCAGCTTAGCTTTGGGAGGAGCGGCCCCCTCCTACAATGAGCAGTTCTTC; CDR3: CASSLALGGAAPSYNEQFF
J: TRBJ2-3; D: TRBD2; size: .; V: TRBV30; DNA: TGTGCCTGGACTAGCGGACGTCGCACAGATACGCAGTATTTT; CDR3: CAWTSGRRTDTQYF
J: TRBJ1-2; D: .; size: .; V: TRBV30; DNA: TGTGCCTGGAGTGTGGAACGGAACTATGGCTACACCTTC; CDR3: CAWSVERNYGYTF
J: TRBJ2-7; D: .; size: .; V: TRBV4-2; DNA: TGTGCCAGCAGCCAAGAGGGTACAGCGGCACGGGCCTACGAGCAGTACTTC; CDR3: CASSQEGTAARAYEQYF
J: TRBJ2-7; D: TRBD1; size: .; V: TRBV2; DNA: TGTGCCAGCAAGGGACAGCGATACGAGCAGTACTTC; CDR3: CASKGQRYEQYF
J: TRBJ1-5; D: .; size: .; V: TRBV15; DNA: TGTGCCACCAGCAGAGGTCCCGGGACATTGGACAATCAGCCCCAGCATTTT; CDR3: CATSRGPGTLDNQPQHF
J: TRBJ1-5; D: TRBD1; size: .; V: TRBV2; DNA: TGTGCCAGCAAACAGGGGGACCAGCCCCAGCATTTT; CDR3: CASKQGDQPQHF
J: TRBJ1-2; D: .; size: few; V: TRBV30; DNA: TGTGCCTGGAGTGGAGGAATGGGGGCAGGGAGCCCCTATGGCTACACCTTC; CDR3: CAWSGGMGAGSPYGYTF
J: TRBJ2-6; D: .; size: .; V: TRBV7-2; DNA: TGTGCCAGCAGCTCCTCGACCTCTGGGGCCAACGTCCTGACTTTC; CDR3: CASSSSTSGANVLTF
J: TRBJ2-7; D: TRBD1; size: once; V: TRBV2; DNA: TGTGCCAGCAGTGGGGACAGGGACGAGCAGTACTTC; CDR3: CASSGDRDEQYF